This TCR beta chain is from a study of blood T cells in healthy people across ages (dated by TCRdb to 2013 to 2016). Broadly, across the study: Template switching captured roughly one uniquely barcoded TCR beta cDNA molecule per two T cells in model experiments. Using deep sequencing normalized with unique cDNA molecular identifiers, the study measured how TCR beta repertoire diversity changes with age. Donors were grouped into four age groups: young (average approximately 15 years), middle-aged (approximately 41), aged (62) and long-lived (about 82). To avoid experimental bias, donors of different ages were randomly spread across the sequencing lanes. For two donors (one aged 18 to 29 and one aged 80 or older), the study analyzed two additional independent replicas of 1 million unique cDNA reads from the same blood draw.

Here is what the overall study found, with its caveats: Observed TCR beta diversity per million T cells fell roughly linearly with age, and a significant reduction was already apparent by age approximately 40. A strong correlation was found between observed TCR beta diversity and the percentage of naive T cells measured by flow cytometry. The long-lived group showed more naive CD4+ T cells, fewer expanded clones and increased TCR diversity than the aged group, suggesting age selection. Estimates of total diversity based on one million sequenced T cells were regarded as lower bounds and as underestimates. Since profiling was done on bulk unsorted PBMCs, naive and antigen-experienced compartments could not be conclusively compared. Because donor CMV infection status was unknown, age-related changes in expanded clonotypes were potentially confounded.

Libraries were built with 5' RACE. Reads for this sample came from an Illumina HiSeq 2500. The second PCR ran for about 7 to 11 cycles and used a J-beta primer mix along with a sample-barcoded 5' primer. Each TCR beta cDNA molecule received a unique molecular identifier from a template-switch 5' adaptor carrying 12 random nucleotides. Each sample yielded at least 3 million CDR3-containing paired-end reads. All of the RNA was converted into first-strand cDNA using the Mint cDNA synthesis kit, with a TRBC-specific oligonucleotide serving as the primer. All cDNA was treated with uracil-DNA glycosylase and then went through a first 18-cycle PCR with the universal primers M1SS and BC2_uni_R. In the original analysis: For normalization, 1 million high-quality reads were randomly selected from each sample, with every read carrying a distinct molecular identifier. Instead of being binned into consensus sequences, reads that shared molecular identifiers were thrown out. CDR3 identification, clonotype clustering and error correction used MiTCR with a Q25 quality threshold and the strictest error-elimination algorithm. A nonparametric unseen species model using Euler transformation provided a lower-bound estimate of total TCR beta diversity. TCRdb passed the public sequencing reads through fastp at Q25 and MiXCR, retaining productive beta sequences. Each record represents a unique CDR3 protein, reported with the most common genes and DNA among its rows. It is TCRdb's table, rather than the study itself, that gives the V and J calls and clone size. The sample table holds some 1.4 million distinct CDR3 sequences, of which approximately 42% were seen once. In total, the top ten clones hold 7% to 9% of the sample.

Systemically healthy Caucasian individuals from Russia, some 38 in total and aged about 6 to 90 years, were included as donors. Each donor gave about 9.8 milliliters of peripheral blood, drawn into EDTA-treated Vacutainer tubes. Ficoll-Paque density-gradient centrifugation was used to isolate PBMCs, with at least 6.5 million per sample. Total RNA was extracted from PBMCs with Trizol reagent, with at least 6 micrograms obtained per sample. For every donor, flow cytometry on a PBMC aliquot measured the percentage of naive CD45RAhigh/CD27high T cells. This clonotype was counted a few times. Its binding antigen is unknown. The record has no base qualities; no much larger clone is one base away. The CDR3 holds 13 amino acids from the cysteine to the phenylalanine. This entry keeps only the CDR3 DNA: 39 bases, framed from base 1. A distance of 9 bases separates the germline ends of V and J, which lose 3 bases and 6 bases respectively.

The rearranged chain carries TRBV12-3 or TRBV12-4 and TRBJ2-1, with the identity of the D gene unclear. The source is a woman in her late teens or twenties in good health. Sequencing input: blood. CDR3 loop: CASSFGQSNEQFF. DNA sequence: TGTGCCAGCAGTTTCGGGCAAAGCAATGAGCAGTTCTTC.